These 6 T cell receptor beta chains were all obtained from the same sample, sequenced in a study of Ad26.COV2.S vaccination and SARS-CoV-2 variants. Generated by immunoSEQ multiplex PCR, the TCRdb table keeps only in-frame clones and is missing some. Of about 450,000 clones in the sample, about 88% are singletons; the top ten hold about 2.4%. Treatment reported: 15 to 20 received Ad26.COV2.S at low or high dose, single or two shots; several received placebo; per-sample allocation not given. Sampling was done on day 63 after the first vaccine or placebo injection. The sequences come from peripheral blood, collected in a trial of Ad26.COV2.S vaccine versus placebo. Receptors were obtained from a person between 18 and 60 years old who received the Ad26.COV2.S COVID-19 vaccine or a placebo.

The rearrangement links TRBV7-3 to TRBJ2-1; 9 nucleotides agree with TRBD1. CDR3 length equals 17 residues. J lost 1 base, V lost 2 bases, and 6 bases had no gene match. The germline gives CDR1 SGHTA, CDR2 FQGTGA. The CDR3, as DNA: TGTGCCAGCAGCTTAGCGGTGACAGGGGGGTCCTACAATGAGCAGTTCTTC. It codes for CASSLAVTGGSYNEQFF. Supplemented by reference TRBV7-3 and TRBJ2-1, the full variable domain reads GAGVSQTPSNKVTEKGKYVELRCDPISGHTALYWYRQSLGQGPEFLIYFQGTGAADDSGLPNDRFFAVRPEGSVSTLKIQRTERGDSAVYLCASSLAVTGGSYNEQFFGPGTRLTVL.

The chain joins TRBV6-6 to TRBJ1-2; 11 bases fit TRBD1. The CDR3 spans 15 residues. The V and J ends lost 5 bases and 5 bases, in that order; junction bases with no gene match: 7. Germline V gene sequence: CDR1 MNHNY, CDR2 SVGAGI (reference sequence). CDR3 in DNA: TGTGCCAGCAGTCGGACAGGGGGCGTAAATTATGGCTACACCTTC. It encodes CASSRTGGVNYGYTF.

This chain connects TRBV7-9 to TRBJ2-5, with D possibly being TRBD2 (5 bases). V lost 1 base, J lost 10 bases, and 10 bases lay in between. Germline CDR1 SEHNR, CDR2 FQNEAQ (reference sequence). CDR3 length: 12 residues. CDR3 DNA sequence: TGTGCCAGCAGCTTAGGAGCGGTGGGCCAGTACTTC. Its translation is CASSLGAVGQYF. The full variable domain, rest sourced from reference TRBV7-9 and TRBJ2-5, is DTGVSQNPRHKITKRGQNVTFRCDPISEHNRLYWYRQTLGQGPEFLTYFQNEAQLEKSRLLSDRFSAERPKGSFSTLEIQRTEQGDSAMYLCASSLGAVGQYFGPGTRLLVL.

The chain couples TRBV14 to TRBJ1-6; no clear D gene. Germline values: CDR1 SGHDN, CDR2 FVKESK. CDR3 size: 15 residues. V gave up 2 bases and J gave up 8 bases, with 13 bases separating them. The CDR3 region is CASSQTGRPDSPLHF. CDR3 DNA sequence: TGTGCCAGCAGCCAAACGGGGAGGCCGGATTCACCCCTCCACTTT.

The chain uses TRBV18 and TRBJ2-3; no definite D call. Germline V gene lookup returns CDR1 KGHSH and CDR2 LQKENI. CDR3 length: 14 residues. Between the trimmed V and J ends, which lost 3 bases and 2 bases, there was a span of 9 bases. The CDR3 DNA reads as TGTGCCAGCTCACCTTCGACGCTCACAGATACGCAGTATTTT. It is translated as CASSPSTLTDTQYF.

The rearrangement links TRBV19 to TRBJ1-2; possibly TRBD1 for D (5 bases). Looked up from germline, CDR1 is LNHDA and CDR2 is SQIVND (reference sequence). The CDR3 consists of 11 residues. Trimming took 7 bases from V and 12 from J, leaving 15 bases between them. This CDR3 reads CASTSGIVHTF. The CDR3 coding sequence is TGTGCCAGTACCTCAGGGATCGTTCACACCTTC.